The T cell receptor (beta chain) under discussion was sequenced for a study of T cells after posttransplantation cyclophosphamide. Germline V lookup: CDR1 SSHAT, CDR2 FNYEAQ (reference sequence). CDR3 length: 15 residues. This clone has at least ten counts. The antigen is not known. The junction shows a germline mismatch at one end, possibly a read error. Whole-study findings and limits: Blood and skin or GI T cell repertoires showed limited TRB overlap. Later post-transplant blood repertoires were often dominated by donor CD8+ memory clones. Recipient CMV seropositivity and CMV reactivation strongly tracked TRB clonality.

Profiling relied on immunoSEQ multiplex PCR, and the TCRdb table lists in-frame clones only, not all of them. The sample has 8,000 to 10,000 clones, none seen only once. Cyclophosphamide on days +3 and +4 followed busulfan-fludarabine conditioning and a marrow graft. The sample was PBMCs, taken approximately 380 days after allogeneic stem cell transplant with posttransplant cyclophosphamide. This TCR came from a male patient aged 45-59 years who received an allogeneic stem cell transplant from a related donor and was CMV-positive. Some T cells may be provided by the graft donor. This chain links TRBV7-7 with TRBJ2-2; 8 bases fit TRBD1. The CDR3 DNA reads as TGTGCTAGCAGCTTGGACAGGGCGAACACCGGGGAGCTGTTTTTT. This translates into CASSLDRANTGELFF.